Listed here are 2 T cell receptor beta chains from one sample, sequenced in a study of T cell responses to AZD1222 COVID-19 vaccine. The data were produced by immunoSEQ multiplex PCR, yet TCRdb's version contains in-frame clones alone and is incomplete. Of about 190,000 clones listed, roughly 93% are singletons. The sequenced sample was peripheral blood, obtained on day 0 of AZD1222 vaccination. The receptors were sampled from an adult in good health.

The chain joins TRBV6-5 to TRBJ2-1; D not resolved. Germline CDR1 reads MNHEY; CDR2 reads SVGAGI. The V and J ends lost 4 bases and 10 bases respectively, with 17 bases between them. This CDR3 spans 14 amino acids. In nucleotides, the CDR3 is TGTGCCAGCAGTTCCGAGGACCTACTGGGCGAGCAGTTCTTC. Amino acid sequence: CASSSEDLLGEQFF.

The chain couples TRBV6-1 to TRBJ1-4, with 11 bases matching TRBD1. V dropped 3 bases and J dropped 0; count of bases not matched to a gene: 6. Germline assignment: CDR1 MNHNS and CDR2 SASEGT. This CDR3 is built from 18 residues. Here the CDR3 reads CASSDPPGQGATNEKLFF. CDR3 bases: TGTGCCAGCAGTGACCCACCGGGACAGGGGGCAACTAATGAAAAACTGTTTTTT.